The 27 T cell receptor beta chains below were found in one sample sequenced in a study of blood T cell repertoires in COVID-19. Profiling relied on immunoSEQ multiplex PCR, and the TCRdb table lists in-frame clones only, not all of them. The sample gives about 260,000 clones, approximately 92% of which show up once; around 2.6% is in the top ten. Sequencing was carried out using peripheral blood. These receptors all stem from a person in their late teens or twenties with COVID-19, enrolled during active disease.

Only a few counts were recorded for this clone. The V gene is TRBV5-6, the J gene TRBJ2-3; 9 bases map to TRBD1. The CDR3 is made up of 14 amino acids. Germline CDR1 SGHDT, CDR2 YYEEEE. V trimming: 2 bases; J trimming: 3 bases; junction bases outside the gene matches: 1. Written as DNA, the CDR3 is TGTGCCAGCAGCTTCGGGACAGGGACAGATACGCAGTATTTT. Translating it yields CASSFGTGTDTQYF.

V is TRBV18 and J is TRBJ2-7, with D possibly being TRBD1 (5 bases). CDR3 length: 14 amino acids. Trimming cost V 5 bases and J 7 bases, with 18 bases left between them. The germline gives CDR1 KGHSH, CDR2 LQKENI. The CDR3 here is CASSSTQGFWEQYF. The DNA of the CDR3 is TGTGCCAGCTCATCTACTCAGGGTTTTTGGGAGCAGTACTTC. Filled out from reference TRBV18 and TRBJ2-7, the complete variable domain reads NAGVMQNPRHLVRRRGQEARLRCSPMKGHSHVYWYRQLPEEGLKFMVYLQKENIIDESGMPKERFSAEFPKEGPSILRIQQVVRGDSAAYFCASSSTQGFWEQYFGPGTRLTVT.

The chain carries TRBV10-3 and TRBJ2-2; 8 nucleotides line up with TRBD1. The V segment lost 10 bases and the J segment 2 bases; nucleotides outside the gene matches: 6. This CDR3 spans 14 amino acids. In germline, CDR1 is ENHRY, CDR2 SYGVKD. The chain's CDR3 is CATDRGGNTGELFF. As DNA, the CDR3 is TGTGCCACAGACAGGGGTGGAAACACCGGGGAGCTGTTTTTT.

J is TRBJ2-2 and V is TRBV5-1; 7 nucleotides line up with TRBD2. V shed 7 bases, J shed 1 base, and the junction held 22 bases outside the gene matches. There are 20 residues in the CDR3. CDR1 is SGHRS and CDR2 is YFSETQ in the germline V gene. This CDR3 reads CASSFTSAGPPLKNTGELFF. The CDR3 DNA reads TGCGCCAGCTCCTTCACGTCAGCGGGGCCCCCTCTGAAGAACACCGGGGAGCTGTTTTTT.

This sequence joins TRBV15 and TRBJ1-2; no definite D call. Germline CDR1 and CDR2: LNHNV and YYDKDF (reference sequence). V lost 5 bases, J lost 3 bases, and 19 bases lay in between. The CDR3 covers 16 residues. The CDR3 loop is CATSPTAGRSDYGYTF. The CDR3 DNA reads TGTGCCACCAGCCCCACGGCGGGGAGGAGCGACTATGGCTACACCTTC. Filled out from reference TRBV15 and TRBJ1-2, the complete variable domain reads DAMVIQNPRYQVTQFGKPVTLSCSQTLNHNVMYWYQQKSSQAPKLLFHYYDKDFNNEADTPDNFQSRRPNTSFCFLDIRSPGLGDTAMYLCATSPTAGRSDYGYTFGSGTRLTVV.

The chain couples TRBV5-4 to TRBJ2-7, with TRBD2 matching over 8 bases. The V and J ends lost 0 bases and 0 bases, in that order; junction bases with no gene match: 2. There are 15 residues in the CDR3. Germline V gene sequence: CDR1 SGHNT, CDR2 YYREEE (reference sequence). The CDR3: CASSLGSGSSYEQYF. CDR3 bases: TGTGCCAGCAGCTTGGGCAGCGGGAGCTCCTACGAGCAGTACTTC.

The chain joins TRBV7-9 to TRBJ2-5; 12 positions match TRBD2. Per the germline V gene, CDR1 is SEHNR and CDR2 is FQNEAQ (reference sequence). The J segment lost 3 bases and the V segment lost 3 bases, leaving 8 bases of the junction unmatched. This CDR3 is 17 amino acids long. CDR3 loop: CASSFEWTSGKEETQYF. The CDR3 nucleotides are TGTGCCAGCAGCTTCGAATGGACTAGCGGGAAAGAAGAGACCCAGTACTTC.

The gene calls are TRBV6-5 and TRBJ1-3; D is possibly TRBD1 (5 bases). Germline-derived CDR1 and CDR2 are MNHEY and SVGAGI. The CDR3 covers 14 residues. V was shortened by 5 bases and J by 0 bases, with 8 bases between the two germline ends. The CDR3 region is CASSPTGSGNTIYF. CDR3 DNA sequence: TGTGCCAGCAGTCCTACAGGCTCTGGAAACACCATATATTTT.

The rearrangement links TRBV28 to TRBJ1-3; 9 bases are a match to TRBD1. CDR3 length: 14 residues. Trimming at V came to 6 bases and at J to 7 bases, leaving 7 bases not matched to a gene. Germline CDR1 and CDR2: MDHEN and SYDVKM. Here the CDR3 reads CASSNRDRENTIYF. The CDR3 DNA reads as TGTGCCAGCAGCAACCGGGACAGGGAGAACACCATATATTTT.

This rearrangement joins TRBV5-4 to TRBJ2-1; 9 bases align to TRBD2. The V and J ends lost 0 bases and 6 bases, in that order; junction bases with no gene match: 10. The CDR3 consists of 17 residues. CDR1 is SGHNT, CDR2 YYREEE, per germline (reference sequence). The CDR3 loop is CASSLARFAGGPNEQFF. Written as DNA, the CDR3 is TGTGCCAGCAGCTTGGCCCGATTCGCGGGAGGGCCCAATGAGCAGTTCTTC.

With respect to this clone: One junction end disagrees with the germline gene, perhaps due to a read error. The chain carries TRBV11-2 and TRBJ2-1; TRBD1 is a possible D gene (6 bases). Germline loops: CDR1 SGHAT, CDR2 FQNNGV. The CDR3 totals 16 residues. This CDR3 is CASSVDPAQGSNEQFF. The CDR3 DNA reads TGTGCCAGCAGCGTAGACCCCGCCCAGGGGAGCAATGAGCAGTTCTTC.

The rearrangement joins TRBV4-1 to TRBJ1-4, with D hard to call. V was trimmed by 1 base and J by 8 bases, leaving 8 bases between them. The CDR3 is made up of 13 amino acids. Germline assignment: CDR1 MGHRA and CDR2 YSYEKL. CDR3 amino acids: CASSQVAREKLFF. The CDR3 region has the DNA TGCGCCAGCAGCCAAGTGGCGCGGGAAAAACTGTTTTTT.

This chain links TRBV9 with TRBJ1-2; 10 bases agree with TRBD1. Per germline, CDR1 SGDLS and CDR2 YYNGEE. The CDR3 runs 14 residues. Trimming took 4 bases from V and 2 from J; bases not matched to a gene: 2. CDR3 sequence (DNA): TGTGCCAGCAGCTTGGGACAGGGGAACTATGGCTACACCTTC. Its protein product is CASSLGQGNYGYTF.

This sequence joins TRBV7-9 and TRBJ1-5; 9 nucleotides line up with TRBD1. Germline values: CDR1 SEHNR, CDR2 FQNEAQ (reference sequence). Trimming at V came to 3 bases and at J to 7 bases, leaving 4 bases not matched to a gene. This CDR3 contains 14 residues. The DNA of the CDR3 is TGTGCCAGCAGCTTCGGGGACAGGGAACAGCCCCAGCATTTT. It specifies CASSFGDREQPQHF.

In DNA form, the CDR3 reads TGTGCCAGCAGCCTCAGGACTAGCGGGAGCACCAACAATGAGCAGTTCTTC. Residues: CASSLRTSGSTNNEQFF. V is TRBV7-9 and J is TRBJ2-1, with 13 bases that match TRBD2. Losses at the gene ends were 5 bases for V and 5 bases for J; bases not matched to a gene: 9. Looked up from germline, CDR1 is SEHNR and CDR2 is FQNEAQ (reference sequence). The CDR3 sequence is 17 residues long.

The rearrangement links TRBV6-1 to TRBJ1-1, with D perhaps TRBD1 (6 bases). Germline-derived CDR1 and CDR2 are MNHNS and SASEGT. V was clipped by 2 bases and J by 8 bases, with 21 bases between them. The CDR3 spans 16 residues. CDR3 nucleotide sequence: TGTGCCAGCAGTGAAAATGGACAGTTGCCGGGTATGGAAGCTTTCTTT. It encodes CASSENGQLPGMEAFF.

The chain couples TRBV5-5 to TRBJ2-5, with 9 bases that match TRBD1. The length of the CDR3 is 15 residues. In germline, CDR1 is SGHKS, CDR2 YYEKEE (reference sequence). V lost 1 base to trimming and J lost 5 bases; unmatched junction nucleotides: 6. CDR3 sequence (DNA): TGTGCCAGCAGCTTGAACAGGGGGCCTTGGGAGACCCAGTACTTC. Residues: CASSLNRGPWETQYF.

The chain has TRBV3-1 (or the pseudogene TRBV3-2) and TRBJ2-5; 10 positions agree with TRBD2. V gave up 3 bases and J gave up 2 bases; unmatched junction bases: 9. CDR1 and CDR2 from the germline V gene are LGHDT and YNNKEL (reference sequence). This CDR3 is 17 amino acids long. This CDR3 reads CASSHLLAGKDQETQYF. The CDR3 nucleotides are TGTGCCAGCAGCCATCTACTAGCGGGGAAAGATCAAGAGACCCAGTACTTC.

This chain links TRBV4-3 with TRBJ1-6; 7 positions match TRBD1. J gave up 6 bases and V 3 bases, and 5 bases lay outside the gene matches. Germline lookup yields CDR1 LGHNA and CDR2 YSLEER. CDR3 length equals 15 residues. This CDR3 reads CASSQYGDSNSPLHF. CDR3 in DNA: TGCGCCAGCAGCCAGTACGGGGACAGTAATTCACCCCTCCACTTT.

This sequence joins TRBV5-6 and TRBJ2-5; 9 bases are shared with TRBD1. Per the germline V gene, CDR1 is SGHDT and CDR2 is YYEEEE. The CDR3 has 14 residues. Trimming at V came to 3 bases and at J to 5 bases, leaving 5 bases not matched to a gene. CDR3 DNA sequence: TGTGCCAGCAGCTACGGGACAGGGTTGGAGACCCAGTACTTC. It translates to CASSYGTGLETQYF.

V gene TRBV3-1 (or the pseudogene TRBV3-2) combines with J gene TRBJ2-1; no clear D gene. In germline, CDR1 is LGHDT, CDR2 YNNKEL (reference sequence). Trimming cost V 1 base and J 7 bases, with 17 bases left between them. This CDR3 contains 16 residues. The CDR3 DNA is TGTGCCAGCAGCCAAGCTCCGGTCCCTCCATATAATGAGCAGTTCTTC. This translates into CASSQAPVPPYNEQFF.

This clone came up a few times. CDR3 sequence: CASSRAATGVNTEAFF. The CDR3 DNA follows: TGCGCCAGCAGCCGCGCTGCTACAGGGGTCAACACTGAAGCTTTCTTT. This rearrangement joins TRBV4-3 to TRBJ1-1, with TRBD1 matching 7 bases. CDR3 length: 16 amino acids. Per germline, CDR1 LGHNA and CDR2 YSLEER. V gave up 4 bases and J gave up 2 bases; unmatched junction bases: 10.

The chain employs TRBV4-1 and TRBJ2-7; 9 bases map to TRBD2. Germline-derived CDR1 and CDR2 are MGHRA and YSYEKL. The CDR3 is 16 amino acids. V dropped 0 bases and J dropped 0; count of bases not matched to a gene: 3. CDR3 nucleotide sequence: TGCGCCAGCAGCCAAGACTGGCGGGAGGGCTCCTACGAGCAGTACTTC. Amino acid sequence: CASSQDWREGSYEQYF.

This chain uses TRBV2 with TRBJ2-7; D is unresolved. Germline CDR1 and CDR2: SNHLY and FYNNEI. With 4 bases removed from V and 6 bases from J, the gap between germline ends came to 13 bases. CDR3 size: 13 residues. The CDR3 reads CASSVGLAGEQYF. The DNA of the CDR3 is TGTGCCAGCAGTGTCGGGTTAGCTGGCGAGCAGTACTTC.

With regard to this clone: One end of the junction is discordant with germline, which a read error may explain. This chain joins TRBV6-1 and TRBJ2-5; 10 nucleotides agree with TRBD2. The germline V gene has CDR1 MNHNS and CDR2 SASEGT. This CDR3 comprises 14 residues. CDR3 amino acids: CTSSEAGGRETQYF. The CDR3 DNA reads TGTACCAGCAGTGAAGCGGGGGGGCGAGAGACCCAGTACTTC.

This clone was recorded only once. The chain links TRBV9 to TRBJ2-7; 9 bases agree with TRBD2. CDR1 and CDR2 (germline): SGDLS, YYNGEE. The CDR3 contains 15 residues. J lost 3 bases, V lost 1 base, and 5 bases had no gene match. The CDR3 region has the DNA TGTGCCAGCAGCGTATATAGCGGGAGTAGCTACGAGCAGTACTTC. This sequence encodes CASSVYSGSSYEQYF. The complete variable domain, with remaining parts taken from reference TRBV9 and TRBJ2-7, reads DSGVTQTPKHLITATGQRVTLRCSPRSGDLSVYWYQQSLDQGLQFLIQYYNGEERAKGNILERFSAQQFPDLHSELNLSSLELGDSALYFCASSVYSGSSYEQYFGPGTRLTVT.

The chain recombines TRBV6-5 with TRBJ2-7, with D unresolved. Germline V gives CDR1 MNHEY, CDR2 SVGAGI. The CDR3 length is 16 residues. V was pared by 0 bases and J by 5 bases, with 17 bases between. CDR3 DNA sequence: TGTGCCAGCAGTTACTCGAGTCCGGGTTCTTTTCACGAGCAGTACTTC. Encoded protein: CASSYSSPGSFHEQYF.